Listed below are T cell receptor beta chains from one sample, sequenced in a study of blood T cells in healthy people across ages. TCRdb re-analysed the 5' RACE reads in MiXCR, keeping a single row per CDR3 protein. The table records about 1 million distinct CDR3 sequences, under 45% of them present only once. The sample was blood. Receptor source: a woman aged 55 to 70 in good health. The CDR3 runs from the conserved cysteine through the conserved F or W. D genes are given only for firm matches. Not all rows give a size; the values are once, few, many and, for expanded clones, a class.

d_gene: TRBD2
j_gene: TRBJ2-1
abundance: many
v_gene: TRBV28
CDR3nt: TGTGCCAGCAGTTTAGCGGGAGAGGTCAATGAGCAGTTCTTC
CDR3aa: CASSLAGEVNEQFF

d_gene: NA
j_gene: TRBJ1-1
abundance: NA
v_gene: TRBV4-2
CDR3nt: TGTGCCAGCAGCCAAGATACCTCCTACCCGGGCCAAGCTTTCTTT
CDR3aa: CASSQDTSYPGQAFF

d_gene: NA
j_gene: TRBJ2-5
abundance: NA
v_gene: TRBV2
CDR3nt: TGTGCCAGCAGTGACTGTGGCGTTCGGGAGACCCAGTACTTC
CDR3aa: CASSDCGVRETQYF

d_gene: NA
j_gene: TRBJ2-7
abundance: few
v_gene: TRBV6-6
CDR3nt: TGTGCCAGCAGTTACGGGGTGGAAGGCGAGCAGTACTTC
CDR3aa: CASSYGVEGEQYF

d_gene: NA
j_gene: TRBJ2-2
abundance: NA
v_gene: TRBV10-3
CDR3nt: TGTGCCATCAGTGAGTCGGGGCAGAACACTGGGGAGCTGTTTTTT
CDR3aa: CAISESGQNTGELFF

d_gene: TRBD2
j_gene: TRBJ2-1
abundance: few
v_gene: TRBV12-3/TRBV12-4
CDR3nt: TGTGCCAGCAGACCAATACTAGCGGGAGGTTACAATGAGCAGTTCTTC
CDR3aa: CASRPILAGGYNEQFF

d_gene: NA
j_gene: TRBJ1-5
abundance: few
v_gene: TRBV25-1
CDR3nt: TGTGCCAGCAGTGACCTCCGGGGTCAGCCCCAGCATTTT
CDR3aa: CASSDLRGQPQHF

d_gene: TRBD2
j_gene: TRBJ2-7
abundance: NA
v_gene: TRBV6-5
CDR3nt: TGTGCCAGCAGTTATGGGACGGGAGGCCCCTACGAGCAGTACTTC
CDR3aa: CASSYGTGGPYEQYF

d_gene: NA
j_gene: TRBJ2-5
abundance: NA
v_gene: TRBV5-4
CDR3nt: TGTGCCAGCGGCCTCCGGCCGGGTGAGACCCAGTACTTC
CDR3aa: CASGLRPGETQYF

d_gene: NA
j_gene: TRBJ2-7
abundance: many
v_gene: TRBV2
CDR3nt: TGTGCCAGCAGGGAACAGGGAGTGGGATCCGAGCAGTACTTC
CDR3aa: CASREQGVGSEQYF

d_gene: TRBD2
j_gene: TRBJ2-5
abundance: few
v_gene: TRBV2
CDR3nt: TGTGCCAGCAGTGAAAGCGGGATCCGTGGGGAGACCCAGTACTTC
CDR3aa: CASSESGIRGETQYF

d_gene: TRBD1
j_gene: TRBJ2-5
abundance: many
v_gene: TRBV5-1
CDR3nt: TGCGCCAGCAGTCGGACCGGGACAGGGATCGAGACCCAGTACTTC
CDR3aa: CASSRTGTGIETQYF

d_gene: TRBD1
j_gene: TRBJ2-7
abundance: few
v_gene: TRBV29-1
CDR3nt: TGCAGCGTTCGTTTCTCGGCAGGGGGCTTCTACGAGCAGTACTTC
CDR3aa: CSVRFSAGGFYEQYF

d_gene: NA
j_gene: TRBJ2-5
abundance: NA
v_gene: TRBV27
CDR3nt: TGTGCCAGCAGCGGGGCGGAGGAGATCCAAGAGACCCAGTACTTC
CDR3aa: CASSGAEEIQETQYF